Below are 17 T cell receptor beta chains sequenced from a single sample in a study of tumor-infiltrating lymphocytes in primary liver carcinoma. From roughly 470 ng total RNA, TCR beta cDNA was generated with a primer in the constant region. TCR beta libraries came from three nested multiplex PCR rounds using slightly modified ARM-PCR. Running around 9 cycles apiece, the first two PCR rounds relied on TRBV1-TRBV30 forward primers together with a C-beta reverse primer. TCRdb reprocessed the multiplex PCR reads with MiXCR, giving one entry per CDR3 protein. Among about 350,000 distinct CDR3 sequences, almost 65% were seen once, and the ten largest hold 6.5%. Extraction also yielded germline DNA, while blood RNA was obtained from unsorted whole blood. Sequencing was performed on peripheral blood. These receptors all stem from a man aged 35 to 55 with primary liver carcinoma and hepatitis B virus infection.

This clonotype was seen only a few times. The chain has TRBV28 and TRBJ1-4; TRBD1 aligns across 8 bases. This CDR3 is 14 amino acids long. V lost 7 bases and J lost 5; bases outside the gene matches: 6. CDR1 is MDHEN and CDR2 is SYDVKM in the germline V gene. The CDR3 here is CASISGQVNEKLFF. The CDR3 nucleotides are TGTGCCAGCATTTCGGGACAGGTCAATGAAAAACTGTTTTTT.

The chain uses TRBV6-1 and TRBJ2-7, with TRBD1 matching over 9 bases. This CDR3 comprises 13 residues. CDR1 MNHNS and CDR2 SASEGT come from the germline V gene. V lost 8 bases and J lost 7; bases outside the gene matches: 9. Here the CDR3 DNA reads TGTGCCAGCGGGCGGGACAGGGCGAGTGAGCAGTACTTC. Its translation is CASGRDRASEQYF.

About this clonotype: A much larger clone lies one base from this, so it may be a read error. Since no conserved phenylalanine or tryptophan closes the CDR3, a read error is the likely cause. The V call is TRBV12-3 or TRBV12-4, the J call TRBJ1-1, with 7 nucleotides matching TRBD1. The CDR3 spans 14 residues. The J segment lost 1 base and the V segment lost 6 bases, leaving 5 bases of the junction unmatched. This CDR3 is CASSPTGRNTEAFL. DNA for the CDR3: TGTGCCAGCAGCCCGACAGGGAGGAACACTGAAGCTTTCCTT.

For this clonotype: A clone one base away is much larger, so this may be a read error. This chain links TRBV5-6 with TRBJ2-7; D gene ambiguous. This CDR3 has 14 amino acids. Germline lookup yields CDR1 SGHDT and CDR2 YYEEEE. The CDR3 region is CASSLVLLMNDQYF. In DNA form, the CDR3 reads TGTGCCAGCAGCTTGGTCCTTCTCATGAACGATCAGTACTTC.

Notes on this clonotype: Mismatch with germline at one junction end may stem from a read error. The chain is built from TRBV25-1 and TRBJ2-3; TRBD2 might be the D (5 bases). Germline CDR1 and CDR2: MGHDK and SYGVNS. The length of the CDR3 is 12 residues. CDR3 amino acids: CASSLSGDTHHF. The CDR3 DNA sequence: TGTGCCAGCAGTTTATCCGGGGATACGCATCATTTT.

The chain joins TRBV11-1 to TRBJ2-1; D possibly corresponds to TRBD2 (6 bases). Trimming took 3 bases from V and 9 from J, leaving 18 bases between them. The germline V gene has CDR1 SGHAT and CDR2 FQDESV (reference sequence). The CDR3 contains 15 residues. CDR3 nucleotides: TGTGCCAGCAGCTTGGGGCGGGAAGGCTTCATTGAGCAGTTCTTC. It codes for CASSLGREGFIEQFF.

This clonotype has ten or more counts. V is TRBV12-3 or TRBV12-4 and J is TRBJ2-5; D could derive from TRBD1 or TRBD2 (5 bases each). V was clipped by 8 bases and J by 2 bases, with 9 bases between them. The CDR3 is made up of 12 amino acids. CDR3 sequence reads: CASGGDQETQYF. As DNA, the CDR3 is TGTGCCAGCGGGGGAGATCAAGAGACCCAGTACTTC.

As for this clonotype: A much larger clone differs from this one at a single base, so this may be a read error. The rearrangement uses TRBV10-2 and TRBJ2-5; D remains unclear. The germline gives CDR1 WSHSY, CDR2 SAAADI. The length of the CDR3 is 12 residues. CDR3 sequence (DNA): TGCGTCAGCAGTGAGAATGGTGAGACCCAGTACTTC. Its protein is CVSSENGETQYF.

This clonotype was observed many times. The V gene is TRBV6-6, the J gene TRBJ1-1; D uncertain. The ends were cut back, 0 bases at V and 7 bases at J, with 6 bases in the middle. This CDR3 has 12 residues. Germline lookup yields CDR1 MNHNY and CDR2 SVGAGI (reference sequence). The DNA of the CDR3 is TGTGCCAGCAGTTACTCGGGGAGTGAAGCTTTCTTT. It yields the protein CASSYSGSEAFF.

On this clonotype: Given a much more abundant clone one base away, this may be a read error. The V gene is TRBV4-3, the J gene TRBJ2-7; 7 nucleotides line up with TRBD2. Germline assignment: CDR1 LGHNA and CDR2 YSLEER. This CDR3 region has 15 residues. The CDR3 sequence is CANSQAREAAYEQYF. DNA for the CDR3: TGCGCCAACAGCCAAGCTCGGGAGGCAGCCTACGAGCAGTACTTC.

The chain uses TRBV11-2 and TRBJ2-1, with D perhaps matching TRBD1 or TRBD2 (5 bases each). The CDR3 sequence is 15 residues long. Trimming shortened V by 7 bases and J by 6 bases, and 19 bases separated the two germline ends. The germline CDR1 and CDR2 sequences are SGHAT and FQNNGV. CDR3 bases: TGTGCCAGCACCACAGGTGGGGGAGCCGGCAATGAGCAGTTCTTC. It encodes CASTTGGGAGNEQFF.

Turning to this clonotype: This could be a read error, since a much larger clone is one nucleotide away. The chain joins TRBV6-5 to TRBJ2-7; 9 bases are shared with TRBD1. This CDR3 is 12 amino acids long. Germline CDR1 MNHEY, CDR2 SVGAGI. The CDR3 nucleotides read TGTGTCAGCAGTTTTACAGGGGGCAAGCAGTACTTC. As protein: CVSSFTGGKQYF.

On this clonotype itself: In this CDR3 the conserved last residue, phenylalanine or tryptophan, is missing, so a read error is likely. The chain combines TRBV11-2 with TRBJ2-7, with no clear D. Germline CDR1 reads SGHAT; CDR2 reads FQNNGV. The CDR3 has 14 residues. DNA for the CDR3: TGTGCCAGCAGCTTTTTGGCTGGCTCCTATGAGCAGTACTAC. Translating it yields CASSFLAGSYEQYY.

The rearrangement uses TRBV7-8 and TRBJ2-2; perhaps TRBD2 as D (6 bases). Trimming took off 2 bases at V and 5 bases at J, with 9 bases between the two ends. Germline lookup yields CDR1 SGHVS and CDR2 FQNEAQ. The CDR3 length is 14 residues. DNA for the CDR3: TGTGCCAGCAGCTTAATGGCGGGAACCGGGGAGCTGTTTTTT. Translated, it gives CASSLMAGTGELFF.

The genes are TRBV28 and TRBJ2-1; D may be TRBD1 (5 bases). Germline CDR1 is MDHEN and CDR2 is SYDVKM. The CDR3 sequence is 16 residues long. V was shortened by 5 bases and J by 4 bases, with 18 bases between the two germline ends. DNA of the CDR3: TGTGCCAGCAGTCCCCTCGACAGTGAAGTTTACAATGAGCAGTTCTTC. This sequence encodes CASSPLDSEVYNEQFF. Complete variable domain (other parts from reference TRBV28 and TRBJ2-1): DVKVTQSSRYLVKRTGEKVFLECVQDMDHENMFWYRQDPGLGLRLIYFSYDVKMKEKGDIPEGYSVSREKKERFSLILESASTNQTSMYLCASSPLDSEVYNEQFFGPGTRLTVL.

Of note for this clonotype: One end of the junction is discordant with germline, which a read error may explain. The J gene is TRBJ2-2, the V gene TRBV11-2; no firm D call. The CDR3 has 13 residues. Germline V gene data show CDR1 as SGHAT and CDR2 as FQNNGV. CDR3 DNA sequence: TGTGCCGGTAGCTTAGTAGACACCAGGGAGCTGTTTTTT. Amino acid sequence: CAGSLVDTRELFF.

To note about this clonotype: Compared with germline, one end of the junction differs, possibly owing to a read error. The gene calls are TRBV10-1 and TRBJ1-3; D not resolved. There are 13 residues in the CDR3. Germline V gene lookup returns CDR1 WNHNN and CDR2 SYGVQD (reference sequence). In DNA, the CDR3 is TGCCCCAGTTCCCCAGGAATTGGAAACACCATATATTTT. Protein product: CPSSPGIGNTIYF.